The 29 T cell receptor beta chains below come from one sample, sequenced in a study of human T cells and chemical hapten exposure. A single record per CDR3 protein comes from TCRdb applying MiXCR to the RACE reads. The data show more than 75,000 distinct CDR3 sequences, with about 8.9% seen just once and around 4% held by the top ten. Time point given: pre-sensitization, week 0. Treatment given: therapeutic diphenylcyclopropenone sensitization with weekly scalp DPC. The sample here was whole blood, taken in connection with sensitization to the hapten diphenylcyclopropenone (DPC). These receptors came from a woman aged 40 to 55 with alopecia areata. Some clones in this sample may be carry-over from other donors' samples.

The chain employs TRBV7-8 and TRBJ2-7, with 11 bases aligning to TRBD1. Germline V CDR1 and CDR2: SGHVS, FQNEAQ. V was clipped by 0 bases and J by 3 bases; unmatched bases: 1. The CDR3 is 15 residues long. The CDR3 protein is CASSLAGTGGYEQYF. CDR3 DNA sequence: TGTGCCAGCAGCTTAGCAGGGACAGGGGGCTACGAGCAGTACTTC.

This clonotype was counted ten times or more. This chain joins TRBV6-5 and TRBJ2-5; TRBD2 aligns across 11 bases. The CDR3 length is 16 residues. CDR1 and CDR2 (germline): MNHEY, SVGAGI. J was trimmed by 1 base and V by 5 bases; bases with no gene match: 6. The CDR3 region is CASSHRLAGTQETQYF. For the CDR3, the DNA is TGTGCCAGCAGTCATCGACTAGCGGGGACCCAAGAGACCCAGTACTTC.

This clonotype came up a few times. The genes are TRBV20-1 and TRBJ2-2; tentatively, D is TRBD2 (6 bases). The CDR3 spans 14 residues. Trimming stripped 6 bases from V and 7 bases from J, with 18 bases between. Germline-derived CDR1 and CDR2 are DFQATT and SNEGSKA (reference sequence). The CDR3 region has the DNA TGCAGTGCCAGGAGGCCGGGGGAGAACGGGGAGCTGTTTTTT. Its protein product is CSARRPGENGELFF.

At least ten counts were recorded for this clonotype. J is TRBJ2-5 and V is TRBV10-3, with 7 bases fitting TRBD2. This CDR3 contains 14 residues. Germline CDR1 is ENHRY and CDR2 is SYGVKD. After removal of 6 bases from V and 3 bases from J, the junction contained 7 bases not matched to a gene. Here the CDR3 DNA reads TGTGCCATCAGCCCTAGCGGTTCAAAAGAGACCCAGTACTTC. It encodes CAISPSGSKETQYF.

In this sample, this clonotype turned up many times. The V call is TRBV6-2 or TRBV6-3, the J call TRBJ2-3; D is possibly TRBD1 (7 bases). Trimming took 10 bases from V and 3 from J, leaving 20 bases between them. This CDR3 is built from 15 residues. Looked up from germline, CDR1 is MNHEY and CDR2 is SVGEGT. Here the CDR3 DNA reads TGTGCCACCCGAAGGAGGGACAGTGGAACAGATACGCAGTATTTT. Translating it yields CATRRRDSGTDTQYF.

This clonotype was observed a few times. The CDR3 loop reads CASSQGEQRDTQYF. DNA for the CDR3: TGTGCCAGCAGCCAAGGGGAACAGCGGGATACGCAGTATTTT. The chain links TRBV3-1 to TRBJ2-3; D possibly corresponds to TRBD2 (5 bases). The CDR3 has 14 amino acids. Germline CDR1 is LGHDT and CDR2 is YNNKEL (reference sequence). Trimming took 1 base from V and 6 from J, leaving 11 bases between them.

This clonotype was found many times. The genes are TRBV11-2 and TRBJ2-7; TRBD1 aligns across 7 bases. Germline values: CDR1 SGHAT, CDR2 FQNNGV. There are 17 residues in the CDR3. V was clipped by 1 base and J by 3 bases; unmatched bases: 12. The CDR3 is CASSLVGGTANYYEQYF. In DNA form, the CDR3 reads TGTGCCAGCAGCTTAGTAGGTGGGACAGCGAATTACTACGAGCAGTACTTC.

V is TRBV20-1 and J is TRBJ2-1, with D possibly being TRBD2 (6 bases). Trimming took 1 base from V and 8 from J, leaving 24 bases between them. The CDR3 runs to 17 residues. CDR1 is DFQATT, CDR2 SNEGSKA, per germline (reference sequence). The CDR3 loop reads CSARGGGSGAGHYEQFF. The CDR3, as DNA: TGCAGTGCTAGAGGAGGCGGCTCTGGCGCGGGGCATTATGAGCAGTTCTTC.

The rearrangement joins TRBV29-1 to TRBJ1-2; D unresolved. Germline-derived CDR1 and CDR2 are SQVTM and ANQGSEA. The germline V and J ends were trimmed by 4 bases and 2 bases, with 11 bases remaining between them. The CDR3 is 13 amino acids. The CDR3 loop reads CSVVDMVNYGYTF. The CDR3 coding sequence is TGCAGCGTTGTTGACATGGTCAACTATGGCTACACCTTC.

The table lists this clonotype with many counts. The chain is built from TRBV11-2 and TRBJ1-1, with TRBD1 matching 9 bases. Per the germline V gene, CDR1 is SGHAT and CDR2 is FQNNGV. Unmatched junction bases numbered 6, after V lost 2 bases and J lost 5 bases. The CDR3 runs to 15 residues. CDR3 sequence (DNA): TGTGCCAGCAGCTTAATCGACAGGGGGGGGACTGAAGCTTTCTTT. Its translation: CASSLIDRGGTEAFF.

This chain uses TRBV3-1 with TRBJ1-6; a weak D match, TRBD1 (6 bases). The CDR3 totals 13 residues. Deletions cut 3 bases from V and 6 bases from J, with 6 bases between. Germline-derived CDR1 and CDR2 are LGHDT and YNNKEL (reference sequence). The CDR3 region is CASSHRGNSPLHF. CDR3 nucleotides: TGTGCCAGCAGCCACAGGGGTAATTCACCCCTCCACTTT.

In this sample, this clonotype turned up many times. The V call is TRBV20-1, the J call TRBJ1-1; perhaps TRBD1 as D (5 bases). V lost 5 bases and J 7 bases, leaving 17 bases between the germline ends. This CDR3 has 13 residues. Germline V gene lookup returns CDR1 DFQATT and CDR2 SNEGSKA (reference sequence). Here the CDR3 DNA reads TGCAGTGCTTCCGGGACTGAAGGCCTTGAAGCTTTCTTT. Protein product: CSASGTEGLEAFF.

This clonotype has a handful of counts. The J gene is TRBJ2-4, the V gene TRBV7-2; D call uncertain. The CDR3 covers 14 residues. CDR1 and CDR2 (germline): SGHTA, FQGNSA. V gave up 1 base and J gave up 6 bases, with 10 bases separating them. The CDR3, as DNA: TGTGCCAGCAGCTTAGTCGACGGCATAAACATTCAGTACTTC. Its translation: CASSLVDGINIQYF.

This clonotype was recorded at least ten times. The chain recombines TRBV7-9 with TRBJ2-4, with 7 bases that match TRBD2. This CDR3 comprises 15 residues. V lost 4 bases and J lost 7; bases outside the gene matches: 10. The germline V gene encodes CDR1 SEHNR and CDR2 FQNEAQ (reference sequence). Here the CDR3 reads CASSSDYWEGNIQYF. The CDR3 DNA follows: TGTGCCAGCAGCTCGGACTATTGGGAGGGCAACATTCAGTACTTC. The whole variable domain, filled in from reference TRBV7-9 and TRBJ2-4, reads DTGVSQNPRHKITKRGQNVTFRCDPISEHNRLYWYRQTLGQGPEFLTYFQNEAQLEKSRLLSDRFSAERPKGSFSTLEIQRTEQGDSAMYLCASSSDYWEGNIQYFGAGTRLSVL.

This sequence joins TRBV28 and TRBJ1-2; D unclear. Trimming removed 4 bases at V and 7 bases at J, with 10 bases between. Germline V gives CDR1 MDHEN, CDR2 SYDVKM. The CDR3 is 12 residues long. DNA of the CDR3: TGTGCCAGCAGTTACAGTGCTGGTGGCTACACCTTC. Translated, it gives CASSYSAGGYTF.

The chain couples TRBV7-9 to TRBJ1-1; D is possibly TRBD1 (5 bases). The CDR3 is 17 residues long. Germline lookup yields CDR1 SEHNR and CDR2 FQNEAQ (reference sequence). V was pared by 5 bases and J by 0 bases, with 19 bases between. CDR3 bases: TGTGCCAGCAGCCTACGTTGGGGGGGACTTTTGAACACTGAAGCTTTCTTT. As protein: CASSLRWGGLLNTEAFF.

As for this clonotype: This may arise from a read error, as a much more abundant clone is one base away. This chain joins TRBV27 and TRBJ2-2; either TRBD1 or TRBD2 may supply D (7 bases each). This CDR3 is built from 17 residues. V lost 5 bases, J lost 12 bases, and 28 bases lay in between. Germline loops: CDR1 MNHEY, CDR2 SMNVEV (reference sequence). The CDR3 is CASSTLLYRGKAGKLFF. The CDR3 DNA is TGTGCCAGCAGTACCCTTCTCTACAGGGGCAAAGCGGGGAAGCTGTTTTTT.

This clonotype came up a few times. The chain's CDR3 is CSAVPGGNEQFF. In DNA, the CDR3 is TGCAGTGCCGTGCCTGGGGGAAATGAGCAGTTCTTC. V is TRBV20-1 and J is TRBJ2-1; D is tentatively TRBD1 or TRBD2 (5 bases each). The CDR3 runs 12 residues. The V gene's germline CDR1 is DFQATT and CDR2 SNEGSKA (reference sequence). Trimming stripped 6 bases from V and 7 bases from J, with 13 bases between.

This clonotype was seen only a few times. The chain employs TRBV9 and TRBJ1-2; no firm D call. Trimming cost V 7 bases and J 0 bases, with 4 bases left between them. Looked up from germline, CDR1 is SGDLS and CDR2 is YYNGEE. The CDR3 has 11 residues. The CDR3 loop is CASGANYGYTF. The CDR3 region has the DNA TGTGCCAGCGGAGCTAACTATGGCTACACCTTC.

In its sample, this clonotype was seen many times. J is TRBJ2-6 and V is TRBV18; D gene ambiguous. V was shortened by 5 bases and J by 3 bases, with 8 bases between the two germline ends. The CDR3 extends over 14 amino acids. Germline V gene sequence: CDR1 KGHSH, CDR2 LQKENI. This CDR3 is CASSAADGANVLTF. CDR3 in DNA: TGTGCCAGCTCAGCGGCTGATGGGGCCAACGTCCTGACTTTC.

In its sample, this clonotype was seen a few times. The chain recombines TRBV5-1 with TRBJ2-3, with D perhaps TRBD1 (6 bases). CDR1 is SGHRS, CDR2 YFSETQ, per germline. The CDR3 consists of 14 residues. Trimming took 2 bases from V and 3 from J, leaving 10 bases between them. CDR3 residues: CASSLQGWTDTQYF. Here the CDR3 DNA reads TGCGCCAGCAGCTTACAGGGTTGGACAGATACGCAGTATTTT.

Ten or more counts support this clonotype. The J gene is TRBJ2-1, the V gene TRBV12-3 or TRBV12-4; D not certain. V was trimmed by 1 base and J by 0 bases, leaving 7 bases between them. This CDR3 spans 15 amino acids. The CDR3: CASSLGQTSYNEQFF. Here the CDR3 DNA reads TGTGCCAGCAGTTTAGGGCAGACCTCCTACAATGAGCAGTTCTTC.

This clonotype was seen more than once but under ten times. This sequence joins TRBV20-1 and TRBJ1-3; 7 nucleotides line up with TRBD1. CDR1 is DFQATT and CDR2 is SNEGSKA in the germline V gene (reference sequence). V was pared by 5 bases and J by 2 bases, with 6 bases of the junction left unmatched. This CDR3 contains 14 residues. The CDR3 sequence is CSAPQQGTGNTIYF. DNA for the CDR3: TGCAGTGCTCCGCAACAGGGGACTGGAAACACCATATATTTT.

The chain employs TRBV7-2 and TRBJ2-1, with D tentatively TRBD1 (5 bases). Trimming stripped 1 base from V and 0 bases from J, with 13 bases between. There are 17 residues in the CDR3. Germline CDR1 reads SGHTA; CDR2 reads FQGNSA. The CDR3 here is CASSLVGRQGSYNEQFF. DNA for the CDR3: TGTGCCAGCAGCTTAGTAGGCCGTCAGGGCTCCTACAATGAGCAGTTCTTC.

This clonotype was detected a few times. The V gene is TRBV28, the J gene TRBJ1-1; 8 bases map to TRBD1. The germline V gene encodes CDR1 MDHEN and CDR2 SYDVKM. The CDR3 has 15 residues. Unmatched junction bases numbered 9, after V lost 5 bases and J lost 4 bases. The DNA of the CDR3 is TGTGCCAGCAGTCCAGGGGGCGGACGTGGCACTGAAGCTTTCTTT. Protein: CASSPGGGRGTEAFF.

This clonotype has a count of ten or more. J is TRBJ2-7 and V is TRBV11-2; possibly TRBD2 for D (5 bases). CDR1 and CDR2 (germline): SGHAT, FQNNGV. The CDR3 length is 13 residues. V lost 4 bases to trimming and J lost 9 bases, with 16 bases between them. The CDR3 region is CASSSDYGPGQYF. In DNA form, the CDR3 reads TGTGCCAGCAGCTCCGACTACGGGCCGGGGCAGTACTTC.

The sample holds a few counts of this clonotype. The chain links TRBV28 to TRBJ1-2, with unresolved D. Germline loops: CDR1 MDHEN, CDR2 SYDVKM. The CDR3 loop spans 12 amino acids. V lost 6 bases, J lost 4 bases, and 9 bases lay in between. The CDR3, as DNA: TGTGCCAGCAGCCAACCGGTCTATGGCTACACCTTC. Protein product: CASSQPVYGYTF.

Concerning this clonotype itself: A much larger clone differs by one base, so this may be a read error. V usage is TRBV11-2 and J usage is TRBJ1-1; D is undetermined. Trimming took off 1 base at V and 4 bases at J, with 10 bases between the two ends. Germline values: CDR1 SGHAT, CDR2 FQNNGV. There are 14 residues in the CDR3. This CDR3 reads CASSLAVVGTEAFF. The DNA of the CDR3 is TGTGCCAGCAGCTTAGCGGTGGTGGGCACTGAAGCTTTCTTT.

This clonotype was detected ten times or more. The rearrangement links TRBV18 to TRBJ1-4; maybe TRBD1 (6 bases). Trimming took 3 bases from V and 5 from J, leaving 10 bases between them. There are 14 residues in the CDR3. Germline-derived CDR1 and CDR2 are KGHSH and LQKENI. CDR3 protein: CASSPGASNEKLFF. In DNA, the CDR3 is TGTGCCAGCTCACCGGGGGCTTCGAATGAAAAACTGTTTTTT.